This T cell receptor (beta chain) derives from a study of OX40 agonist ivuxolimab in advanced cancers. Background on the study: Ivuxolimab, an agonist antibody against OX40 (CD134), was given to patients.

As for this clone: What it binds is not known.

The V gene's germline CDR1 is SGHVS and CDR2 FQNEAQ. The junction had 5 bases not matched to a gene; V was cut back by 5 bases and J by 7 bases. This CDR3 has 13 amino acids. Study-wide points: Among the lowest peripheral clonal expansion occurred in 0.1-3.0 mg/kg partial responders.

Sequenced by immunoSEQ multiplex PCR; TCRdb stores in-frame clones only, minus some. The data contain about 37,000 clones, more than 75% of them seen just once; the ten biggest clones take up over 15%. This chain connects TRBV7-8 to TRBJ1-3; TRBD1 aligns across 7 bases. The source material was CD4+ or CD8+ T cells sorted from blood, sampled in a trial of the OX40 agonist ivuxolimab. The clonotype comes from an adult with an advanced solid tumor such as melanoma, head and neck, liver or kidney cancer. CDR3 sequence (DNA): TGTGCCAGCAGCCCTACAGGGGAGAACACCATATATTTT. Encoded protein: CASSPTGENTIYF.